Below, 26 T cell receptor beta chains from the same sample are listed, as sequenced in a study of control samples from healthy donors and cancer patients. Measured with immunoSEQ multiplex PCR; TCRdb has only the in-frame clones, and not every one. The repertoire consists of over 200,000 clones, with about 80% occurring once and the leading ten covering 13%. Sequenced: PBMCs. Receptors were obtained from a woman aged 60-70 years with lung cancer.

This clone showed up many times. The gene calls are TRBV7-9 and TRBJ2-7; D not certain. CDR3 size: 13 residues. V was cut by 1 base and J by 2 bases, with 6 bases left in between. Germline CDR1 and CDR2: SEHNR and FQNEAQ (reference sequence). Written as DNA, the CDR3 is TGTGCCAGCAGCTTAGACATTACCTACGAGCAGTACTTC. This codes for CASSLDITYEQYF.

This clone was picked up one time. V usage is TRBV6-5 and J usage is TRBJ2-3; 7 bases line up with TRBD2. The CDR3 spans 14 residues. V was clipped by 6 bases and J by 2 bases; unmatched bases: 5. Looked up from germline, CDR1 is MNHEY and CDR2 is SVGAGI. This chain's CDR3 is CASRRGINTDTQYF. The DNA of the CDR3 is TGTGCCAGCAGGCGGGGGATTAACACAGATACGCAGTATTTT.

In this sample, this clone turned up once. V usage is TRBV24-1 and J usage is TRBJ2-7; TRBD2 aligns across 9 bases. Germline CDR1 KGHDR, CDR2 SFDVKD. V shed 1 base and J 1 base; nucleotides not matched to a gene: 7. CDR3 length equals 17 residues. This CDR3 reads CATSDFMRLAVSYEQYF. DNA of the CDR3: TGTGCCACCAGTGATTTTATGAGACTAGCGGTTTCCTACGAGCAGTACTTC.

The V call is TRBV11-3, the J call TRBJ2-2; 7 bases are shared with TRBD2. Trimming at V came to 0 bases and at J to 1 base, leaving 5 bases not matched to a gene. The germline CDR1 and CDR2 sequences are SGHNT and YENEEA. The CDR3 has 17 residues. CDR3 sequence (DNA): TGTGCCAGCAGCTTAGAAGGAACGGGGGGGAACACCGGGGAGCTGTTTTTT. This sequence encodes CASSLEGTGGNTGELFF.

This sequence joins TRBV7-3 and TRBJ2-7; 8 nucleotides line up with TRBD1. This CDR3 is built from 13 residues. From germline, CDR1 is SGHTA and CDR2 FQGTGA. The V gene end was trimmed by 4 bases and the J gene end by 3 bases; junction bases not matched to a gene: 2. The CDR3 sequence is CASSSGTGYEQYF. CDR3 sequence (DNA): TGTGCCAGCAGCTCGGGGACAGGCTACGAGCAGTACTTC.

The V call is TRBV6-5, the J call TRBJ1-2; 8 bases are shared with TRBD1. Germline CDR1 is MNHEY and CDR2 is SVGAGI. J was trimmed by 9 bases and V by 2 bases; bases with no gene match: 5. The CDR3 has 13 amino acids. The CDR3 region has the DNA TGTGCCAGCAGTTACGGGCAGGGGGCAAGCTACACCTTC. It codes for CASSYGQGASYTF.

The J gene is TRBJ2-3, the V gene TRBV19; tentatively, D is TRBD1 or TRBD2 (5 bases each). V lost 6 bases to trimming and J lost 4 bases, with 20 bases between them. The CDR3 sequence is 16 residues long. The germline V gene has CDR1 LNHDA and CDR2 SQIVND (reference sequence). The CDR3 sequence is CASSPLGRPEADTQYF. CDR3 nucleotide sequence: TGTGCCAGTAGCCCGCTGGGACGGCCAGAGGCAGATACGCAGTATTTT.

In its sample, this clone was seen a few times. This same CDR3 is encoded by further DNA sequences in the sample. CDR3 DNA: TGCGCCAGCAGCTTGGGGGCGGGGAACACTGAAGCTTTCTTT. Translated: CASSLGAGNTEAFF. V is TRBV5-1 and J is TRBJ1-1; D call uncertain. CDR1 and CDR2 (germline): SGHRS, YFSETQ. Trimming removed 0 bases from V and 1 base from J, with 7 bases in between. The CDR3 loop spans 14 amino acids.

The chain uses TRBV27 and TRBJ1-1, with D hard to call. The CDR3 consists of 14 residues. Germline values: CDR1 MNHEY, CDR2 SMNVEV (reference sequence). With 0 bases removed from V and 7 bases from J, the gap between germline ends came to 12 bases. The DNA of the CDR3 is TGTGCCAGCAGTTTATCCCCGCGAACAGTTGAAGCTTTCTTT. Translating it yields CASSLSPRTVEAFF.

V and J are TRBV7-9 and TRBJ2-2; D uncertain. This CDR3 contains 14 residues. V was clipped by 5 bases and J by 6 bases, with 13 bases between them. Germline assignment: CDR1 SEHNR and CDR2 FQNEAQ (reference sequence). This chain's CDR3 is CASSPSGRAGELFF. CDR3 coding DNA: TGTGCCAGCAGCCCAAGTGGCCGCGCCGGGGAGCTGTTTTTT.

V gene TRBV4-1 combines with J gene TRBJ2-7, with unresolved D. The germline V gene has CDR1 MGHRA and CDR2 YSYEKL. Trimming took off 0 bases at V and 4 bases at J, with 13 bases between the two ends. The CDR3 has 15 amino acids. CDR3 loop: CASSQERVAGYEQYF. DNA for the CDR3: TGCGCCAGCAGCCAAGAGAGAGTCGCCGGATACGAGCAGTACTTC.

This chain links TRBV18 with TRBJ2-1, with 13 bases aligning to TRBD2. The junction had 11 bases not matched to a gene; V was cut back by 5 bases and J by 10 bases. Germline CDR1 and CDR2: KGHSH and LQKENI. The CDR3 has 16 residues. CDR3 nucleotide sequence: TGTGCCAGCTCAACGACTAGCGGGAGGCTAGGGGGAGAGCAGTTCTTC. This codes for CASSTTSGRLGGEQFF.

V gene TRBV5-1 combines with J gene TRBJ1-1, with a weak D call TRBD1 (6 bases). In germline, CDR1 is SGHRS, CDR2 YFSETQ. The CDR3 totals 15 residues. V was trimmed by 3 bases and J by 5 bases, leaving 17 bases between them. The CDR3 loop is CASSSPGGQRTEAFF. CDR3 nucleotides: TGCGCCAGCAGCTCTCCTGGGGGGCAGCGGACTGAAGCTTTCTTT.

The rearrangement uses TRBV18 and TRBJ2-1; no reliable D call. The ends were cut back, 3 bases at V and 7 bases at J, with 7 bases in the middle. CDR1 and CDR2 (germline): KGHSH, LQKENI. The CDR3 is made up of 12 amino acids. This CDR3 reads CASSPQENEQFF. DNA of the CDR3: TGTGCCAGCTCACCCCAAGAAAATGAGCAGTTCTTC.

DNA of the CDR3: TGCGCCAGCAGCATGCAGGGGTTAGGCGCCGGGGAGCTGTTTTTT. Residues: CASSMQGLGAGELFF. The V gene is TRBV5-1, the J gene TRBJ2-2, with D possibly being TRBD1 (6 bases). Trimming left V 4 bases short and J 6 bases short, with 16 bases between. Germline V gene sequence: CDR1 SGHRS, CDR2 YFSETQ. This CDR3 contains 15 residues.

The gene calls are TRBV28 and TRBJ2-7; tentatively, D is TRBD2 (6 bases). Germline assignment: CDR1 MDHEN and CDR2 SYDVKM. The CDR3 is 15 residues long. The germline V and J ends were trimmed by 5 bases and 4 bases, with 18 bases remaining between them. CDR3 sequence reads: CASSGFGGVVYEQYF. The CDR3 nucleotides are TGTGCCAGCAGTGGGTTTGGAGGGGTCGTATACGAGCAGTACTTC.

This clone has just a few counts. V usage is TRBV6-6 and J usage is TRBJ2-7; TRBD1 matches at 10 bases. Looked up from germline, CDR1 is MNHNY and CDR2 is SVGAGI (reference sequence). With 5 bases clipped from V and 2 bases from J, the junction kept 9 bases outside the gene matches. This CDR3 is built from 16 residues. The CDR3 bases are TGTGCCAGCAGTCCTAGGCACGGGACAGGGGCCTACGAGCAGTACTTC. As protein: CASSPRHGTGAYEQYF.

This sequence joins TRBV11-3 and TRBJ2-3, with 7 positions matching TRBD2. V lost 5 bases and J lost 0; bases outside the gene matches: 5. Germline V gene data show CDR1 as SGHNT and CDR2 as YENEEA. This CDR3 is 15 amino acids long. The CDR3 DNA reads as TGTGCCAGCAGCAAAGCGGGGTCTAGCACAGATACGCAGTATTTT. Its protein product is CASSKAGSSTDTQYF.

In this sample, this clone turned up once. This chain connects TRBV20-1 to TRBJ1-2; D uncertain. Per the germline V gene, CDR1 is DFQATT and CDR2 is SNEGSKA (reference sequence). V was shortened by 3 bases and J by 0 bases, with 11 bases between the two germline ends. The length of the CDR3 is 14 residues. In DNA form, the CDR3 reads TGCAGTGCTAGTCAAGGACCTACTAACTATGGCTACACCTTC. Translation: CSASQGPTNYGYTF.

The chain couples TRBV5-1 to TRBJ1-4; D gene ambiguous. In germline, CDR1 is SGHRS, CDR2 YFSETQ. V was pared by 4 bases and J by 4 bases, with 11 bases between. The CDR3 has 14 amino acids. CDR3 DNA sequence: TGCGCCAGCAGCCACTCGGCGGATAATGAAAAACTGTTTTTT. It is translated as CASSHSADNEKLFF.

V and J are TRBV9 and TRBJ2-3, with TRBD2 matching 10 bases. Germline CDR1 and CDR2: SGDLS and YYNGEE. Trimming removed 3 bases from V and 4 bases from J; junction bases left unmatched: 8. This CDR3 is 16 amino acids long. The CDR3 sequence is CASSGGLAEISDTQYF. The CDR3 region has the DNA TGTGCCAGCAGCGGAGGACTAGCGGAGATCTCAGATACGCAGTATTTT.

The chain recombines TRBV7-9 with TRBJ2-5; D gene ambiguous. This CDR3 region has 15 residues. Per germline, CDR1 SEHNR and CDR2 FQNEAQ (reference sequence). Trimming removed 1 base from V and 4 bases from J, with 13 bases in between. Here the CDR3 DNA reads TGTGCCAGCAGCTTAGTTGAGTGGGGTGGAGAGACCCAGTACTTC. This sequence encodes CASSLVEWGGETQYF.

The chain is built from TRBV6-5 and TRBJ2-7; weak D call: TRBD2 (6 bases). V lost 6 bases to trimming and J lost 6 bases, with 12 bases between them. This CDR3 region has 12 residues. Looked up from germline, CDR1 is MNHEY and CDR2 is SVGAGI. The DNA for the CDR3 is TGTGCCAGCAGCCATCGGGAGTCCGAGCAGTACTTC. Its protein product is CASSHRESEQYF.

This chain links TRBV18 with TRBJ2-1; either TRBD1 or TRBD2 may fit D (5 bases each). There are 16 residues in the CDR3. V lost 6 bases, J lost 8 bases, and 23 bases lay in between. The germline V gene encodes CDR1 KGHSH and CDR2 LQKENI. The CDR3 loop reads CASSRTPVNGVDEQFF. The CDR3 DNA sequence: TGTGCCAGCTCTCGGACACCCGTCAACGGGGTCGATGAGCAGTTCTTC.

The chain uses TRBV5-6 and TRBJ2-5; TRBD2 agrees at 7 bases. The ends lost 3 bases at V and 2 bases at J; junction bases unmatched: 7. This CDR3 region has 15 residues. Germline-derived CDR1 and CDR2 are SGHDT and YYEEEE. CDR3: CASSWGDYLQETQYF. Written as DNA, the CDR3 is TGTGCCAGCAGCTGGGGGGACTACCTTCAAGAGACCCAGTACTTC.

This rearrangement joins TRBV5-4 to TRBJ1-5; TRBD1 matches at 8 bases. V lost 3 bases to trimming and J lost 6 bases; unmatched junction nucleotides: 8. This CDR3 has 15 residues. The germline V gene encodes CDR1 SGHNT and CDR2 YYREEE (reference sequence). The CDR3 DNA follows: TGTGCCAGCAGCTCAGGACAGGGACAAGGTCAGCCCCAGCATTTT. It specifies CASSSGQGQGQPQHF.